The clone carrying this T cell receptor (beta chain) was counted only a few times. Its antigen is as yet unknown. The sample is drawn from a study of CD8+ T cells in alopecia areata. About the research overall: The drug, oral tofacitinib, was given to treated patients at 5 to 10 mg twice daily. General observations from the study: Uncertainty about whether baseline CD8+ expansion is linked to response remains, with one nonresponder. In scalp and blood during tofacitinib, many expanded lesional clones persisted.

Sequencing templates came from extracted RNA that was reverse transcribed into cDNA. Repertoires were generated with immunoSEQ multiplex PCR, while TCRdb's copy carries only in-frame clones and drops some. Of around 150,000 clones listed, under 70% are singletons. Treatment: oral pan-JAK inhibitor, 5-10 mg twice daily. This CDR3 has 13 amino acids. V was trimmed by 3 bases and J by 4 bases, leaving 6 bases between them. CDR1 is SGHAT and CDR2 is FQDESV in the germline V gene (reference sequence). The receptor was derived from a human donor with alopecia areata. The sequences come from CD4+ T cells sorted from blood, collected at week 4, from a patient treated with tofacitinib. The rearrangement uses TRBV11-1 and TRBJ2-2, with D perhaps given as TRBD1 or TRBD2 (5 bases each). The CDR3 sequence: CASSFGGTGELFF. The CDR3 nucleotides are TGTGCCAGCAGCTTTGGGGGCACCGGGGAGCTGTTTTTT.